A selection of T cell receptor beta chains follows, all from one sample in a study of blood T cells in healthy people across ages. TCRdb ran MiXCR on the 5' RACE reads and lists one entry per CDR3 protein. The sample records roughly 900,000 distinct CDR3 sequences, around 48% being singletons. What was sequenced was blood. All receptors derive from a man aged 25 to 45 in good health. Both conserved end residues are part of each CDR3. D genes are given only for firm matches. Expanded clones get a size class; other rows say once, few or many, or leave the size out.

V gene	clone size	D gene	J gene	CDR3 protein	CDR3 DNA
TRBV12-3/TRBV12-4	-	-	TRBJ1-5	CASSLSISDQPQHF	TGTGCCAGCAGTTTATCAATCTCAGATCAGCCCCAGCATTTT
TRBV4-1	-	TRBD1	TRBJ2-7	CASSRGQGVEQYF	TGCGCCAGCAGCCGGGGACAGGGGGTCGAGCAGTACTTC
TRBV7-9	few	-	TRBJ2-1	CASSSRTGTTMYNEQFF	TGTGCCAGCAGCTCAAGGACTGGTACCACTATGTACAATGAGCAGTTCTTC
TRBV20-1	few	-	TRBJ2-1	CSARDLGNEQFF	TGCAGTGCTAGAGATTTGGGAAATGAGCAGTTCTTC
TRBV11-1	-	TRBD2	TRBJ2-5	CASSAGRDGETQYF	TGTGCCAGCAGCGCAGGGAGGGATGGCGAGACCCAGTACTTC
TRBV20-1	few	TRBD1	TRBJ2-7	CSAWDRTRKLSSYEQYF	TGCAGTGCTTGGGACAGGACCAGAAAATTAAGCTCCTACGAGCAGTACTTC
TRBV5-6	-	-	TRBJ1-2	CASSSDRLYGYTF	TGTGCCAGCAGCTCAGACAGACTCTATGGCTACACCTTC
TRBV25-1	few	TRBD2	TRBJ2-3	CASSAPRGGRTDTQYF	TGTGCCAGCAGTGCCCCGCGGGGGGGCCGTACAGATACGCAGTATTTT
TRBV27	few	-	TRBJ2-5	CASSLGASSQETQYF	TGTGCCAGCAGTTTAGGGGCTAGCAGCCAAGAGACCCAGTACTTC
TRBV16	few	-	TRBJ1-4	CASSRQDEKLFF	TGTGCCAGCAGCCGGCAGGATGAAAAACTGTTTTTT
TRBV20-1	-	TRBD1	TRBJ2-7	CSARRTDRALDYEQYF	TGCAGTGCTAGGAGAACGGACAGGGCCCTCGACTACGAGCAGTACTTC
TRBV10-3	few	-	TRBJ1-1	CAIREQENTEAFF	TGTGCCATCAGAGAACAGGAAAACACTGAAGCTTTCTTT
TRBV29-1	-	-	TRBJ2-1	CSVAGRGSYNEQFF	TGCAGCGTTGCGGGCAGGGGCTCCTACAATGAGCAGTTCTTC
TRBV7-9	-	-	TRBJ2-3	CASRPGHQSTDTQYF	TGTGCCAGCAGACCGGGACACCAGAGCACAGATACGCAGTATTTT
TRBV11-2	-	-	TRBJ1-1	CASSSVGRLGTEAFF	TGTGCCAGCAGCTCAGTGGGCCGGTTGGGCACTGAAGCTTTCTTT
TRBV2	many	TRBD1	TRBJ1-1	CASRTGVGNTEAFF	TGTGCCAGCAGGACAGGGGTCGGGAACACTGAAGCTTTCTTT
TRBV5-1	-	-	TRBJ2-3	CASSLGGGTSSTDTQYF	TGCGCCAGCAGCTTGGGAGGCGGCACCTCCAGCACAGATACGCAGTATTTT
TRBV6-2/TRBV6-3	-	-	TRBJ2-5	CASSSIDTGETQYF	TGTGCCAGCAGTTCGATCGACACCGGGGAGACCCAGTACTTC
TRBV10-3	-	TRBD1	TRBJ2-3	CAISEGTADTQYF	TGTGCCATCAGTGAAGGGACAGCAGATACGCAGTATTTT
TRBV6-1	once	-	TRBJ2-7	CASRGRDPTTYEQYF	TGTGCCAGCAGGGGCCGGGACCCGACAACCTACGAGCAGTACTTC
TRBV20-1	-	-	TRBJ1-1	CSARSLDRNTEAFF	TGCAGTGCTAGATCCCTGGACCGGAACACTGAAGCTTTCTTT
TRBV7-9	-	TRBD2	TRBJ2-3	CASSPRLAGVLTDTQYF	TGTGCCAGCAGCCCCCGACTAGCGGGGGTCCTCACAGATACGCAGTATTTT
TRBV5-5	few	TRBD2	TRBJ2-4	CASSLEAGEQYF	TGTGCCAGCAGCTTGGAGGCGGGGGAGCAGTACTTC
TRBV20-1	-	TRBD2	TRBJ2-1	CSAITGTSGGAGYNEQFF	TGCAGTGCTATAACCGGGACTAGCGGGGGGGCTGGCTACAATGAGCAGTTCTTC
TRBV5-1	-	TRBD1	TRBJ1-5	CASSLEGDRSQPQHF	TGCGCCAGCAGCTTGGAAGGGGACAGGAGTCAGCCCCAGCATTTT
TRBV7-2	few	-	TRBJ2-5	CASTFAGSQETQYF	TGTGCCAGCACCTTCGCGGGTAGCCAAGAGACCCAGTACTTC
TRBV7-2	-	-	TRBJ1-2	CASSFSAGTDYGYTF	TGTGCCAGCAGCTTTTCCGCCGGGACGGATTATGGCTACACCTTC
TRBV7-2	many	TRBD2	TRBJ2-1	CASSAGLAINEQFF	TGTGCCAGCTCGGCGGGACTAGCAATCAATGAGCAGTTCTTC
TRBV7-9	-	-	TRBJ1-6	CASSLTGLNSPLHF	TGTGCCAGCAGCTTGACAGGCCTTAATTCACCCCTCCACTTT
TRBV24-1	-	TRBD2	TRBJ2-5	CATSDPRTSGSEYQETQYF	TGTGCCACCAGTGATCCCCGGACTAGCGGGAGCGAGTACCAAGAGACCCAGTACTTC
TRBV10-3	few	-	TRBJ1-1	CAISDSHRDLEAFF	TGTGCCATCAGCGACTCCCACCGGGACCTTGAAGCTTTCTTT
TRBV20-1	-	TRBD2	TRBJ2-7	CSARSVAGDSYEQYF	TGCAGTGCTAGATCGGTAGCGGGGGACTCCTACGAGCAGTACTTC
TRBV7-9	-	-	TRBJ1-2	CASSLVGEGSYTF	TGTGCCAGCAGCTTAGTTGGGGAGGGGAGCTACACCTTC
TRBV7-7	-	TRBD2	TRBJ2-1	CASSRTSGEYNEQFF	TGTGCTAGCAGCCGGACTAGCGGTGAATACAATGAGCAGTTCTTC
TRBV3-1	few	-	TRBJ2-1	CASSQGGVSPKQFF	TGTGCCAGCAGCCAAGGCGGGGTTTCACCCAAGCAGTTCTTC
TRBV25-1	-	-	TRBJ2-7	CASTRGPTNEQYF	TGTGCCAGCACTCGGGGGCCCACCAACGAGCAGTACTTC
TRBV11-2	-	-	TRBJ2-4	CASSLALTLGGNIQYF	TGTGCCAGCAGCTTAGCACTAACGTTAGGGGGAAACATTCAGTACTTC
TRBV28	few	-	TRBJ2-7	CASSNSEGRTYEQYF	TGTGCCAGCAGCAACTCCGAGGGACGGACCTACGAGCAGTACTTC
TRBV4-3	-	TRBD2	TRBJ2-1	CASSLRLAGEDEQFF	TGCGCCAGCAGCCTACGACTAGCGGGGGAGGATGAGCAGTTCTTC
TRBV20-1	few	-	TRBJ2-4	CSARDPLRGIQYF	TGCAGTGCTAGAGACCCTCTGAGGGGCATTCAGTACTTC
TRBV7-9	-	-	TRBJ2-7	CASSATGHYEQYF	TGTGCCAGCAGCGCCACCGGGCACTACGAGCAGTACTTC
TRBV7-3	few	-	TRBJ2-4	CASSSGVRGDIQYF	TGTGCCAGCAGCTCAGGGGTCCGGGGTGACATTCAGTACTTC
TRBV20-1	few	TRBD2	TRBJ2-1	CSAGGLAGAYNEQFF	TGCAGTGCTGGGGGACTAGCGGGGGCTTACAATGAGCAGTTCTTC
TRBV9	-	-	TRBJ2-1	CASSVPQHEQFF	TGTGCCAGCAGCGTACCTCAGCATGAGCAGTTCTTC
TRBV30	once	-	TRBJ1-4	CAWSLRIGHEKLFF	TGTGCCTGGAGCCTCCGTATCGGCCACGAAAAACTGTTTTTT
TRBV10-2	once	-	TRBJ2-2	CASSEPVGVGTGELFF	TGCGCCAGCAGTGAGCCCGTTGGAGTGGGCACCGGGGAGCTGTTTTTT
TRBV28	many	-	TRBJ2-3	CASSLLENTQYF	TGTGCCAGCAGTTTATTGGAGAATACGCAGTATTTT
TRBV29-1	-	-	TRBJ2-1	CSVRPNNEQFF	TGCAGCGTTCGACCGAACAATGAGCAGTTCTTC
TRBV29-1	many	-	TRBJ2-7	CSVASAYEQYF	TGCAGCGTTGCATCCGCCTACGAGCAGTACTTC
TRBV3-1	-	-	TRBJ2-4	CASSQDVGSNIQYF	TGTGCCAGCAGCCAAGACGTGGGATCAAACATTCAGTACTTC
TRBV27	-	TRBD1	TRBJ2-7	CASSLGRDRGYEQYF	TGTGCCAGCAGTTTAGGCCGGGACAGGGGATACGAGCAGTACTTC
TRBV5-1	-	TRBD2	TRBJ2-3	CASLAGGLEDTQYF	TGCGCCAGCTTAGCGGGGGGGCTTGAAGATACGCAGTATTTT
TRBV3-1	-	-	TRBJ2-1	CASSQGVGYNEQFF	TGTGCCAGCAGCCAAGGTGTAGGGTACAATGAGCAGTTCTTC
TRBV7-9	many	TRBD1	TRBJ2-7	CASSLTGGAYEQYF	TGTGCCAGCAGCTTGACAGGGGGCGCCTACGAGCAGTACTTC
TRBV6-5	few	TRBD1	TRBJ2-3	CASSLSGTDTDTQYF	TGTGCCAGCAGCCTCTCCGGGACAGACACAGATACGCAGTATTTT